The following is a T cell receptor (beta chain) sequence with its context. The CDR3 covers 13 residues. The germline gives CDR1 MNHEY, CDR2 SVGAGI. Trimming stripped 6 bases from V and 11 bases from J, with 19 bases between. Authors' analysis steps: Reference gene primer amplification gave estimated nucleated cell counts. Profiled with immunoSEQ multiplex PCR; TCRdb holds only in-frame clones, not every one. V, J and clone size were drawn from that table, and D and trimming were deduced from the DNA. The sample has about 55,000 clones, about four fifths seen once. This sample was included in a study of blood T cell repertoires in COVID-19. Study-wide context: Spain, Italy and the United States supplied samples that represented acute and convalescent COVID-19. Nucleic acid was either cDNA or gDNA, and it came from T cells, B-cell-depleted T cells, or PBMCs.

The sequencing sample was made of peripheral blood. The chain employs TRBV6-5 and TRBJ1-1, with a tentative D call TRBD1 (6 bases). This clonotype was sampled from a human donor in a cohort sampled during active or convalescent COVID-19. The CDR3 reads CASSVKDRDSAFF. CDR3 nucleotides: TGTGCCAGCAGCGTTAAGGACAGAGACAGCGCTTTCTTT.